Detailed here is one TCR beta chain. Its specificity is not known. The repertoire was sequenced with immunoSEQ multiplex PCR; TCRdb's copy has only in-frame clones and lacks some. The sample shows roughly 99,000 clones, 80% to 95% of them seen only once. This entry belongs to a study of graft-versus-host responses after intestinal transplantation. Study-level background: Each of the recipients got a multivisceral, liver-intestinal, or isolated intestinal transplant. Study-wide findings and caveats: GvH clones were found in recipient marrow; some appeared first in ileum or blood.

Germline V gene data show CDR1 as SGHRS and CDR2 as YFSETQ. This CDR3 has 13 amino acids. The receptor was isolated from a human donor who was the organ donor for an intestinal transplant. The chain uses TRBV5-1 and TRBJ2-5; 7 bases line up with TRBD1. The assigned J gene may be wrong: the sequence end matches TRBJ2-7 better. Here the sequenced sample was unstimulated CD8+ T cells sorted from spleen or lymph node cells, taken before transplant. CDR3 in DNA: TGCGCCAGCAGCTTGTCGACAGGGTACGAGCAGTACTTC. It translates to CASSLSTGYEQYF.